Listed below are T cell receptor beta chains from one sample, sequenced in a study of graft-versus-host responses after intestinal transplantation. Assay used: immunoSEQ multiplex PCR; TCRdb lists only in-frame clones, some missing. Altogether under 150,000 clones are present, about 92% being singletons, with the ten largest covering over 0.15%. These TCRs are of unknown antigen specificity. Specimen: unstimulated CD4+ T cells sorted from spleen or lymph node cells, collected before intestinal transplant. All receptors come from a human donor who received an intestinal transplant. Each CDR3 is given with its conserved first and last residue.

cdr3_aa v_call
CASSVAWTDTQYF TRBV9
CASSVATWGLHGAGELFF TRBV9
CASTDQGTVFSYEQYF TRBV27
CASSSSGGTGNNEQFF TRBV11-2
CASSGGKNTGELFF TRBV2
CASTRTEIGEQYF TRBV2
CSVEGTGIYGYTF TRBV29-1
CASRGTGGDYGYTF TRBV5-4
CASNSYNEQFF TRBV2
CASSLQLFGTGQDTQYF TRBV7-7
CASTRTGSLNTEAFF TRBV5-1
CAISPGQGHYGYTF TRBV10-3
CASTTPSSGANVLTF TRBV23-1
CASRSGSYNQPQHF TRBV2
CASSLGSRHNQPQHF TRBV5-4
CSVQEGSWEKLFF TRBV29-1
CASSEGYGELFF TRBV10-1
CASSIGTNSGANVLTF TRBV19
CASRILATNEKLFF TRBV6-1
CASSYGGASTDTQYF TRBV7-2
CSVVPQLNEQFF TRBV29-1
CASSRRQMSGVRDTQYF TRBV5-4
CAWSPGQANYGYTF TRBV30
CASSAGQGHEKLFF TRBV4-2
CAIAGGEEQPQHF TRBV10-3
CASSYRTGEKLFF TRBV6-6
CASARGEGLGYTF TRBV6-5
CASSREGPTDTQYF TRBV19
CASSFDRGRSPLHF TRBV5-4
CASRERMGPTNEQYF TRBV19
CASSVGTSETQYF TRBV7-2
CASSSGLNTEAFF TRBV6-1
CASSVGQGGGYTF TRBV9
CASSVGTSGHNEQFF TRBV9
CASSYGTGTFSGNTIYF TRBV5-1
CASSPKTGLEQYF TRBV11-2